This entry concerns a single T cell receptor (beta chain). Antigen specificity is unknown. This entry is derived from a study of shared clonotypes between healthy human individuals. Naive CD8 cells comprised CD45RO-negative, CCR7-positively selected cells, excluding terminally differentiated effector memory CD45RA+ cells. V was trimmed by 4 bases and J by 3 bases, leaving 13 bases between them. This CDR3 has 15 amino acids. Germline CDR1 and CDR2: SGHNT and YYREEE (reference sequence). Repertoires were generated with immunoSEQ multiplex PCR, while TCRdb's copy carries only in-frame clones and drops some. The data show around 560,000 clones, roughly 95% seen once. Study results and caveats: Some clonotypes were shared by all four sorted-subset donors, while others were not shared. The non-shared ones had lower generation probabilities than the shared ones.

This clonotype was sampled from a woman in her 30s in good health. V is TRBV5-4 and J is TRBJ1-4; tentative D call: TRBD1 (5 bases). Sequencing input: naive CD8+ T cells sorted from blood. The DNA for the CDR3 is TGTGCCAGCAGCCCCGAGGAGGGACCTAATGAAAAACTGTTTTTT. It is translated as CASSPEEGPNEKLFF. Combining the CDR3 with reference TRBV5-4 and TRBJ1-4 gives the whole variable domain ETGVTQSPTHLIKTRGQQVTLRCSSQSGHNTVSWYQQALGQGPQFIFQYYREEENGRGNFPPRFSGLQFPNYSSELNVNALELDDSALYLCASSPEEGPNEKLFFGSGTQLSVL.